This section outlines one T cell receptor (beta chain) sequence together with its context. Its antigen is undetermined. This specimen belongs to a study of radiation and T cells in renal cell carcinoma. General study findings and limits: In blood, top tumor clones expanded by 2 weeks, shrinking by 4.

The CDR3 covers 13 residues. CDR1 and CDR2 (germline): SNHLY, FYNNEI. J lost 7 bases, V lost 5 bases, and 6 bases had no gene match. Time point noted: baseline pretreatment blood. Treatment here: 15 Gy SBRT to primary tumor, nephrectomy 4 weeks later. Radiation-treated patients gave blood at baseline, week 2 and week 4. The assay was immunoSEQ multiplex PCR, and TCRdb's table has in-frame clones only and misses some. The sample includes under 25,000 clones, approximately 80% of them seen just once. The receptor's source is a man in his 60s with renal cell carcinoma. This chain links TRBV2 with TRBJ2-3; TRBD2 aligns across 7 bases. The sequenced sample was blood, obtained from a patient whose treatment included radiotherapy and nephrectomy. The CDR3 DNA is TGTGCCAGCAGTCAGACTAGCTCGAATACGCAGTATTTT. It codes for CASSQTSSNTQYF.